A single sample is the source of the 21 T cell receptor beta chains below, sequenced in a study of blood T cells in healthy people across ages (dated by TCRdb to between 2014 and 2017). Library construction relied on 5' RACE. TCRdb shows the sequencer as Illumina HiSeq 2500. A second PCR of about 7 to 12 cycles was performed with a sample-barcoded 5' primer and a J-beta primer mix. The public reads were run again by TCRdb, first through fastp at Q25 and then through MiXCR, and only productive beta chains were kept. Rows with a matching CDR3 protein are joined into one entry that keeps the most common DNA and genes. The sample yields fewer than 750,000 distinct CDR3 sequences; 52% were counted once. The ten largest clonotypes hold about 14% of the sample. Material for sequencing was blood. These receptors were obtained from a woman older than 75 in good health.

The rearrangement joins TRBV4-2 to TRBJ2-7; D remains unclear. The ends were cut back, 0 bases at V and 7 bases at J, with 25 bases in the middle. Germline-derived CDR1 and CDR2 are LGHNA and YNFKEQ. This CDR3 contains 18 residues. CDR3 DNA: TGTGCCAGCAGCCAAGAAGTGGCGGCCTACCCCTTCCTCTGGGAGCAGTACTTC. This translates into CASSQEVAAYPFLWEQYF.

This clonotype was seen at least ten times. V and J are TRBV10-3 and TRBJ2-1; unclear D gene. V shed 10 bases and J shed 0 bases, with 13 bases lying between them. The CDR3 runs to 14 residues. In germline, CDR1 is ENHRY, CDR2 SYGVKD. CDR3 DNA: TGTGCCACCCTGGACGAGGTCTCCTACAATGAGCAGTTCTTC. This codes for CATLDEVSYNEQFF.

DNA for the CDR3: TGCGCCAGCAGCTTTCGGCCGGGACTAGCGGGGTCTGAGTTCTTC. Its protein product is CASSFRPGLAGSEFF. The chain recombines TRBV5-1 with TRBJ2-1, with 13 bases that match TRBD2. The CDR3 sequence is 15 residues long. V lost 2 bases to trimming and J lost 14 bases; unmatched junction nucleotides: 10. The germline V gene has CDR1 SGHRS and CDR2 YFSETQ.

As to this clonotype: A much larger clonotype is one base distant, so this may be a read error. The chain recombines TRBV20-1 with TRBJ2-7; D may be TRBD1 or TRBD2 (5 bases each). The V gene lost 0 bases and the J gene lost 12 bases, with 27 bases spanning the gap. CDR3 length: 16 residues. Germline loops: CDR1 DFQATT, CDR2 SNEGSKA (reference sequence). CDR3 sequence: CSARDSSRDLTETRYF. Here the CDR3 DNA reads TGCAGTGCTAGAGATAGTAGCAGGGACCTTACGGAGACCCGGTACTTC.

The rearrangement joins TRBV29-1 to TRBJ2-7, with D perhaps TRBD1 (7 bases). Judging by the DNA end, TRBJ2-5 fits better; the J call may be wrong. Germline V gene lookup returns CDR1 SQVTM and CDR2 ANQGSEA. This CDR3 has 14 residues. For the CDR3, the DNA is TGCAGCGCCAATGGAGGGGGCGGAGCAGAGACCCAGTACTTC. This sequence encodes CSANGGGGAETQYF.

J is TRBJ2-4 and V is TRBV28, with D unclear. There are 16 residues in the CDR3. The V and J ends lost 2 bases and 0 bases respectively, with 11 bases between them. Germline CDR1 reads MDHEN; CDR2 reads SYDVKM. CDR3 in amino acids: CASSLTDPLAKNIQYF. Here the CDR3 DNA reads TGTGCCAGCAGTTTAACTGACCCACTAGCCAAAAACATTCAGTACTTC.

The sample holds many counts of this clonotype. This chain connects TRBV5-1 to TRBJ1-2; 8 positions agree with TRBD1. This CDR3 has 14 residues. Germline V gene data show CDR1 as SGHRS and CDR2 as YFSETQ. Losses at the gene ends were 4 bases for V and 6 bases for J; bases not matched to a gene: 8. CDR3 nucleotides: TGCGCCAGCAGCCAAGGAGGACAGGGCGATGGCTACACCTTC. Translating gives CASSQGGQGDGYTF.

As for this clonotype: Just one base apart from a much larger clone, this may be a read error. The chain joins TRBV20-1 to TRBJ1-1, with D perhaps matching TRBD1 (5 bases). From germline, CDR1 is DFQATT and CDR2 SNEGSKA (reference sequence). The CDR3 length is 14 residues. The CDR3 sequence is CRARGRRGNTEAFF. The CDR3 DNA is TGCAGAGCTAGGGGACGGCGGGGGAACACTGAAGCTTTCTTT.

The sample holds many counts of this clonotype. This sequence joins TRBV5-6 and TRBJ2-6; D is undetermined. The CDR3 totals 16 residues. V was trimmed by 0 bases and J by 4 bases, leaving 11 bases between them. The germline V gene has CDR1 SGHDT and CDR2 YYEEEE. CDR3 amino acids: CASSLDTSHGANVLTF. The CDR3 nucleotides are TGTGCCAGCAGCTTGGACACCTCCCACGGGGCCAACGTCCTGACTTTC. The variable domain in full, with the rest retrieved from reference TRBV5-6 and TRBJ2-6, is DAGVTQSPTHLIKTRGQQVTLRCSPKSGHDTVSWYQQALGQGPQFIFQYYEEEERQRGNFPDRFSGHQFPNYSSELNVNALLLGDSALYLCASSLDTSHGANVLTFGAGSRLTVL.

This chain connects TRBV5-1 to TRBJ2-1; weak D call: TRBD1 (6 bases). This CDR3 contains 11 residues. The V end was cut by 3 bases, the J end by 14 bases, with 12 bases between. Germline CDR1 reads SGHRS; CDR2 reads YFSETQ. In nucleotides, the CDR3 is TGCGCCAGCAGCTGGGACACCCGGGAGTTCTTC. This translates into CASSWDTREFF.

The chain has TRBV6-5 and TRBJ2-5; D ambiguous. Per the germline V gene, CDR1 is MNHEY and CDR2 is SVGAGI. The CDR3 consists of 13 residues. Trimming stripped 6 bases from V and 2 bases from J, with 10 bases between. In DNA form, the CDR3 reads TGTGCCAGCAGAATGGGGTCGCAAGAGACCCAGTACTTC. Translating gives CASRMGSQETQYF.

On this clonotype itself: With a much larger clone just one base away, this may be a read error. The rearrangement uses TRBV7-6 and TRBJ2-1; TRBD2 agrees at 9 bases. This CDR3 has 15 amino acids. Per germline, CDR1 SGHVS and CDR2 FNYEAQ. CDR3 DNA: TGTGCCAGCCTCCCAGGGACTAGCTCCTACGATGAGCAGTTCTTC. This gives the protein CASLPGTSSYDEQFF.

The chain carries TRBV29-1 and TRBJ2-7; D may be TRBD1 or TRBD2 (6 bases each). V was trimmed by 4 bases and J by 3 bases, leaving 16 bases between them. The CDR3 runs to 14 residues. Germline loops: CDR1 SQVTM, CDR2 ANQGSEA. The CDR3 DNA is TGCAGCGTTGCGTTCGGGGGCGATAACTACGAGCAGTACTTC. This gives the protein CSVAFGGDNYEQYF.

Only one count was recorded for this clonotype. This chain joins TRBV20-1 and TRBJ2-7, with 9 bases fitting TRBD1. J gave up 0 bases and V 6 bases, and 9 bases lay outside the gene matches. This CDR3 spans 15 amino acids. The germline gives CDR1 DFQATT, CDR2 SNEGSKA (reference sequence). The CDR3 reads CSAKTGTGSSYEQYF. For the CDR3, the DNA is TGCAGTGCCAAAACCGGGACAGGGAGCTCCTACGAGCAGTACTTC.

Turning to this clonotype: This clone may be a read error of a much larger clone one base away. V is TRBV11-2 and J is TRBJ2-1; D call uncertain. With the DNA end fitting TRBJ2-7 better, the J assignment may be wrong. Germline V CDR1 and CDR2: SGHAT, FQNNGV. CDR3 size: 16 residues. The DNA of the CDR3 is TGTGCCAGCAGCTCAATGTCAGCGATCTATTACAATGAGCAGTACTTC. Translated, it gives CASSSMSAIYYNEQYF.

The V gene is TRBV20-1, the J gene TRBJ1-2; the match to TRBD1 covers 7 bases. Germline V gene data show CDR1 as DFQATT and CDR2 as SNEGSKA (reference sequence). The CDR3 consists of 14 residues. After removal of 5 bases from V and 5 bases from J, the junction contained 11 bases not matched to a gene. CDR3 residues: CSARGQDALYGYTF. DNA for the CDR3: TGCAGTGCTCGCGGACAGGACGCCTTATATGGCTACACCTTC.

Concerning this clonotype: The junction departs from the called germline gene at one end, perhaps through a read error. This chain uses TRBV20-1 with TRBJ2-3, with a weak D call TRBD2 (6 bases). CDR3 length: 13 amino acids. Germline loops: CDR1 DFQATT, CDR2 SNEGSKA (reference sequence). CDR3 region: CGAGWGGTDTQYF. The CDR3 DNA follows: TGCGGTGCTGGGTGGGGGGGCACAGATACGCAGTATTTT.

There are a few counts of this clonotype. Possible read error: a much larger clone is one base away. The chain recombines TRBV5-1 with TRBJ2-7; no definite D call. The J call may be incorrect, as the DNA end agrees better with TRBJ2-5. The germline V gene encodes CDR1 SGHRS and CDR2 YFSETQ. CDR3 length equals 13 residues. DNA for the CDR3: TGCGCCAGCAGCTGGGTAAGGTCGGAGACCCAGTACTTC. Translation gives CASSWVRSETQYF.

There are a few counts of this clonotype. The chain has TRBV12-3 or TRBV12-4 and TRBJ1-5; TRBD1 is a possible D gene (6 bases). V lost 5 bases to trimming and J lost 5 bases, with 19 bases between them. This CDR3 is built from 16 residues. DNA for the CDR3: TGTGCCAGCAGTCCCGGGGGGGCTTTAAACCATCAGCCCCAGCATTTT. It translates to CASSPGGALNHQPQHF.

In this sample, this clonotype turned up many times. The rearrangement links TRBV5-1 to TRBJ1-5; D uncertain. The CDR3 is 16 residues long. V was trimmed by 0 bases and J by 3 bases, leaving 13 bases between them. Germline V gives CDR1 SGHRS, CDR2 YFSETQ. CDR3 sequence: CASSLGARAHNQPQHF. For the CDR3, the DNA is TGCGCCAGCAGCTTGGGGGCTAGGGCACACAATCAGCCCCAGCATTTT.

Details on this clonotype: A much larger clone differs from this one at a single base, so this may be a read error. The rearrangement links TRBV3-1 to TRBJ2-5; no definite D call. The J call may be faulty, since TRBJ2-1 better matches the DNA end. The CDR3 spans 16 residues. CDR1 is LGHDT and CDR2 is YNNKEL in the germline V gene (reference sequence). CDR3 in DNA: TGTGCCAGCAGCCAAGTTGGAGTCAGTAGCCAAGAGACCCAGTTCTTC. Encoded protein: CASSQVGVSSQETQFF.